This T cell receptor (beta chain) emerged from a study of blood T cell repertoires in COVID-19. In the study overall: T cells, B-cell-depleted T cells, or PBMCs supplied cDNA or gDNA.

J lost 6 bases, V lost 8 bases, and 4 bases had no gene match. CDR3 size: 13 residues. Germline V gene data show CDR1 as MNHEY and CDR2 as SVGAGI. Sequencing was performed with immunoSEQ multiplex PCR; in TCRdb, only in-frame clones are kept and a portion is missing. The sample records about 350,000 clones, roughly 89% being singletons. In Seattle, patients joined the study during active infection and were tracked longitudinally. The sequence was collected from a woman aged 55 to 70 with COVID-19, enrolled during active disease. The chain links TRBV6-5 to TRBJ1-5; TRBD1 aligns across 10 bases. Sequenced material: peripheral blood. The CDR3 is CASADRGSQPQHF. The DNA of the CDR3 is TGTGCCAGCGCGGACAGGGGGAGTCAGCCCCAGCATTTT.